These T cell receptor beta chains were read from a single sample in a study of T cells after yellow fever vaccination. TCRdb used MiXCR to reprocess the 5' RACE reads, holding one entry per CDR3 protein. The table records 500,000 to 650,000 distinct CDR3 sequences, approximately 16% of them present only once. Sequenced here: PBMCs, sampled less than 6 days after the first yellow fever vaccination. These receptors originate from a man between 18 and 35 years old who received the YFV17D yellow fever vaccine. The conserved cysteine and the conserved F or W are not part of the CDR3 here. Expanded clones are given a class, and other clones once, few, many or no size at all.

clone_size j_call v_call cdr3_aa
NA TRBJ2-7 TRBV30 AWDGWDRGEEQY
few TRBJ2-1 TRBV4-2 ASSQEGYEQF
few TRBJ2-7 TRBV14 ASSQPLTANSYEQY
NA TRBJ1-5 TRBV6-1 ASSPLGGPNQPQH
few TRBJ1-1 TRBV5-4 ASTSGGRDTEAF
few TRBJ2-5 TRBV15 ATSGDRGVQETQY
NA TRBJ2-7 TRBV4-1 ASSQESSPGEQY
once TRBJ2-1 TRBV20-1 SAQSGSVYNEQF
few TRBJ2-7 TRBV10-3 AISAQAAASDEQY
NA TRBJ2-3 TRBV7-3 ASRLSGESTDTQY
many TRBJ2-2 TRBV10-1 ASSESGGARELF
NA TRBJ2-3 TRBV7-8 ASSLQRVQEDTQY
few TRBJ2-2 TRBV5-1 ASSFSGSDTGELF
few TRBJ1-6 TRBV11-2 ASSLGPGTGWSPLH
NA TRBJ1-5 TRBV18 ASSPPEGRGQPQH
NA TRBJ1-5 TRBV28 ASTWGSHQPQH
few TRBJ2-7 TRBV5-1 ASSLRQKVVFFGEQY
few TRBJ2-5 TRBV7-8 ASSLRASRWMETQY
NA TRBJ1-2 TRBV6-1 ASSARGINGYT
few TRBJ2-3 TRBV3-1 ASSQEMGLAPDTQY
few TRBJ2-5 TRBV20-1 SAPTATLRGQETQY
few TRBJ1-1 TRBV12-3/TRBV12-4 ASSLVRINTEAF
NA TRBJ1-1 TRBV7-8 ASSLVAHKNTEAF
NA TRBJ2-5 TRBV27 ASSLSQRGARETQY
NA TRBJ1-2 TRBV9 ASSPGGFGYT
NA TRBJ2-5 TRBV20-1 SARWEETQY
few TRBJ2-3 TRBV3-1 ASSQAGSSTDTQY
few TRBJ2-7 TRBV12-3/TRBV12-4 ASRSSGGAREQY
few TRBJ2-5 TRBV2 ASSGTSGSQETQY
NA TRBJ2-3 TRBV11-2 ASSTWTSGGIPTDTQY
many TRBJ1-2 TRBV10-3 ATGTGTGYQGYT
NA TRBJ1-6 TRBV4-1 ASTRRQDGNSPLH
NA TRBJ2-1 TRBV9 ASSLYRDAIGQF
few TRBJ2-3 TRBV7-9 ASQQLGGTTDTQY
NA TRBJ1-1 TRBV4-1 ASSQWIPRAGEAF
NA TRBJ1-1 TRBV20-1 SVDRDMNTEAF
NA TRBJ1-1 TRBV5-4 ASSLDVTEAF
few TRBJ2-2 TRBV5-1 ASSSRTAGTGELF
few TRBJ2-7 TRBV20-1 SASARAYEQY